This T cell receptor beta chain was documented in a study of blood T cell repertoires in COVID-19. The repertoire was sequenced with immunoSEQ multiplex PCR; TCRdb's copy has only in-frame clones and lacks some. The top ten hold about 3% of the sample, which has about 250,000 clones, about 70% seen once. The sequencing input was peripheral blood. The TCR sequence derives from a woman older than 75 with acute or convalescent COVID-19.

CDR3 region: CSVEGPRQYHQETQYF. The CDR3 DNA is TGCAGCGTTGAAGGACCACGACAGTACCACCAAGAGACCCAGTACTTC. The chain employs TRBV29-1 and TRBJ2-5; D possibly corresponds to TRBD1 (5 bases). The CDR3 length is 16 residues. Germline lookup yields CDR1 SQVTM and CDR2 ANQGSEA. Trimming shortened V by 1 base and J by 0 bases, and 15 bases separated the two germline ends.